This TCR beta chain was sequenced in a study of blood T cells in healthy people across ages. A second PCR, run for about 6 to 11 cycles, used a sample-barcoded 5' primer plus a J-beta primer mix. TCRdb independently ran MiXCR on the 5' RACE reads; one entry per CDR3 protein. The sample consists of approximately 1.5 million distinct CDR3 sequences, about 45% of them appearing once. This clonotype was detected only a few times. V was clipped by 5 bases and J by 1 base, with 12 bases between them. CDR1 and CDR2 (germline): ENHRY, SYGVKD. This CDR3 spans 16 amino acids. The receptor's source is a woman between 18 and 29 years old in good health. V is TRBV10-3 and J is TRBJ2-6, with D possibly TRBD2 on 6 matching bases. Source material: blood. The CDR3 is CAISPGLKSGANVLTF. Written as DNA, the CDR3 is TGTGCCATCAGTCCGGGACTCAAGTCTGGGGCCAACGTCCTGACTTTC.